This TCR beta chain appears in the sequencing data of a study of cytomegalovirus exposure and HLA in healthy donors. Primers: 60 Vbeta forward and 13 Jbeta reverse. Here immunoSEQ multiplex PCR was the method, and the copy in TCRdb shows in-frame clones only, minus some. This table has approximately 100,000 clones, 75% to 85% appearing once. Per germline, CDR1 SEHNR and CDR2 FQNEAQ (reference sequence). The V end was cut by 5 bases, the J end by 0 bases, with 17 bases between. This CDR3 is built from 17 residues. The chain joins TRBV7-9 to TRBJ2-1, with D tentatively TRBD2 (6 bases). This TCR derives from a woman aged 40-49 years in good health and CMV-seronegative. Input material: PBMCs. The CDR3 here is CASSAPRDFSSYNEQFF. CDR3 sequence (DNA): TGTGCCAGCAGCGCCCCCCGGGACTTTAGCTCCTACAATGAGCAGTTCTTC.